Listed here is a single TCR beta chain. Its antigen is unidentified. The PCR contained 60 Vbeta and 13 Jbeta primers. Produced via immunoSEQ multiplex PCR; TCRdb's table is partial and in-frame only. The profile shows approximately 120,000 clones, 69% of them singletons. The CDR3 is 13 residues long. Germline CDR1 is LGHNT and CDR2 is FRNRAP. V lost 3 bases, J lost 4 bases, and 9 bases lay in between. This specimen comes from a study of cytomegalovirus exposure and HLA in healthy donors. Study observations and caveats: Reportedly, HLA-A and HLA-B alleles of most subjects were accurately predicted from TCR beta. Follow-up analysis found HLA locus-dependent TCR association rates, highest for DRB1 and lowest for HLA-C.

The rearrangement uses TRBV12-5 and TRBJ1-1; D may be TRBD1 (6 bases). Sequencing input: PBMCs. This clonotype was obtained from a woman in her 70s in good health and CMV-seropositive. CDR3 amino acids: CASGFRGPTEAFF. CDR3 DNA: TGTGCTAGTGGTTTCAGGGGTCCCACTGAAGCTTTCTTT.